This T cell receptor (beta chain) comes out of a study of cytomegalovirus exposure and HLA in healthy donors (dated by TCRdb to about 2017). Some background on the complete study: According to an earlier analysis of a few hundred of the donors, some 180 million T cells yielded 100 million or so unique TCR beta sequences and about 300 Gb of sequence data. An early release covering just under 650 HLA-typed donors comprised roughly 300 gigabases of sequencing data and around 80 million unique TCR sequences. Of the 300 to 450 genotyped donors, 65% to 90% were placed in the genetic ancestry cluster associated with self-reported Caucasian donors. The aim of the study was to test whether cataloging public T cell receptors could identify signatures of past pathogen exposure. The study used immunosequencing to profile the T cell repertoires of several hundred subjects and linked those repertoires to cytomegalovirus serostatus. A separate validation cohort of roughly 110 different subjects was used in addition to the approximately 610-subject first cohort. High-throughput TCR immunosequencing, statistical association of individual TCRs with disease status, and machine learning were combined to predict cytomegalovirus infection status. A later analysis re-examined previously published TCR beta repertoires from around 670 donors and added high-resolution HLA genotyping to investigate patterns of TCR occurrence. Rather than using new phenotypic data, the later analysis identified candidate immune exposures from TCR beta sequences and from how often those sequences occurred across donors. An earlier analysis of 587 of the donors used high-throughput TCR beta sequencing to judge whether each TCR beta V gene segment behaved as functional or pseudogenic. Alongside the repertoire data, information on donor age, sex, ethnicity and CMV serostatus was compiled. A later genetic analysis used genome-wide SNP genotypes for about 65% of the roughly 670 donors, treating that subset as a discovery cohort. Every discovery cohort repertoire had been produced on one sequencing platform. HLA typing covered class I and class II loci at four-digit resolution. Typing coverage differed by locus: A, B, C, DRB1 and DQB1 were typed in roughly 620-640 donors, DQA1 in about 500, DPA1 in roughly 590, and DPB1 in 450 to 480. A few DR-DQ haplotypes were treated as single units for association and clustering because of strong linkage in the cohort. Among 300 to 500 genotyped donors of the cohort, an average of roughly 230,000 unique TCR beta nucleotide sequences was sequenced per donor, of which 15% to 20% were non-productive. Summary of the overall study and its limitations: A further reported finding was that TCR beta sequences accurately predicted the HLA-A and HLA-B alleles for most subjects in the first cohort. Most TCR sequences were seen in very few donors, while some public TCRs were found in many individuals. This cohort had only TCR beta chains sequenced, and the lack of alpha or paired-chain data limited which features could be detected. A later analysis associated about 17,000 TCR beta sequences with specific HLA alleles at a false discovery rate of 0.05. The classifier was reported to diagnose cytomegalovirus status with high specificity and sensitivity in both the original and validation cohorts. Because counts were too low, about 15 rarely observed V segments, including chromosome 9 orphons, were left out of the earlier analysis of 500 to 750 of the donors. In an earlier analysis of roughly 500 of the donors, most TCR beta V segments appeared in productive rearrangements about 87% or about 30% of the time, broadly matching IMGT annotations. In vitro tests confirmed that a few of the cytomegalovirus-associated TCR beta chains recognize cytomegalovirus antigens. According to a later analysis, parvovirus B19, influenza, CMV and Epstein-Barr virus appeared linked to several top co-occurrence clusters. The 87-base-pair reads could not distinguish some IMGT-functional V segments, including TRBV6-2 and TRBV6-3, so those segments were excluded. In a later analysis, the rate of TCR association differed among HLA loci, with DRB1 alleles having the most associated TCRs and HLA-C alleles having the fewest. Because some donors lacked HLA typing at each locus, the association tests relied only on the typed subset. The study listed 164 TCR beta chains as associated with cytomegalovirus. For the cohort, immune exposure information was limited to CMV serostatus. When HLA alleles, especially DR and DQ, strongly co-occurred, TCR associations were difficult to assign to individual alleles. In a later genetic analysis, fewer N-insertions in productive TCRs were reported among donors in an Asian-associated ancestry cluster than the roughly 700-donor mean. A cluster of highly shared sequence variants was judged likely to be a technical artifact of the sequencing pipeline. An association between a missense DCLRE1C variant and V-gene and J-gene trimming of TCR beta chains was found in a later genetic analysis and replicated in an independent cohort. Presence/absence analyses assumed roughly uniform sequencing depth across donors, an assumption that may not hold. A later analysis found that most CMV-associated TCR beta chains appeared HLA-restricted, with HLA associations seemingly driven largely by CMV exposure. Linkage disequilibrium might explain the correlated functional status among segregating V segments, but an unknown experimental factor could not be ruled out. In a later analysis, HLA-associated TCR beta chains showed more clonal expansion and lower generation probabilities than non-associated chains that were equally common. According to the authors, the approach could potentially be generalized to other disease states and immunological phenotypes.

Here V drops 0 bases and J drops 4 bases, and the junction holds 2 bases not matched to any gene. For CDR1 and CDR2, the germline V gene (reference sequence) lists GTSNPN and SVGIG. The CDR3 spans 16 residues, from the cysteine through the phenylalanine. Here the CDR3 DNA is all that survives: 48 bases in frame from base 1. As concerns this clone: It has no known antigen specificity. No base qualities exist here, and no much larger clone lies one base off it.

Library creation used the immunoSEQ multiplex PCR assay. The multiplex PCR relied on a mix of 60 forward primers for TCR Vbeta segments and 13 reverse primers for TCR Jbeta segments. Amplification of the CDR3 region of rearranged TCR beta genes was performed with a multiplex PCR assay on genomic DNA. The Illumina HiSeq System was used to sequence the amplified TCR beta libraries as 87-base-pair reads. The original methods were these. In a later analysis, tens of millions of unique TCR beta chains were counted across the 500 to 700 repertoires, and about 9.9 million of these chains were shared by at least two donors. To remove PCR and sequencing errors, raw reads were error-corrected and collapsed into unique sequences using a nearest-neighbor algorithm that merged closely related sequences. V, D and J gene segments were assigned by aligning CDR3 sequences to IMGT reference sequences. Each retained sequence needed at least a six-nucleotide match to both a V gene segment and a J gene segment. A rearrangement counted as productive if the CDR3 had no stop codons and remained in frame with V and J, and every other rearrangement counted as non-productive. Following IMGT convention, CDR3 was defined as the stretch from the second conserved V-encoded cysteine to the conserved J-encoded phenylalanine. Sequences without an unambiguous match to a single V gene segment were excluded from the earlier analysis of several hundred of the donors. In an earlier analysis of several hundred of the donors, V segments were called functional above 56.7% productive rearrangements and were called segregating when the between-donor standard deviation exceeded 5%. To diagnose cytomegalovirus status from the catalog of TCR beta chain sequences, a statistical classification framework was built. In a later analysis, V and J genes were assigned by comparing TCR nucleotide sequences against IMGT/GENE-DB human TR gene sequences. The TCRdist pipeline was used in a later analysis to assign CDR3 sequences and most-parsimonious VDJ recombination scenarios. In a later analysis, each TCR beta chain was defined by its CDR3 amino acid sequence together with its V-gene family, and reads without a unique V-gene family were excluded. A later analysis removed several hundred highly shared, low-generation-probability nucleotide sequences to deal with suspected cross-contamination and a sequencing artifact. In a later analysis, a clonal expansion index for each public chain was calculated from normalized within-repertoire ranks of inferred template counts. In a later analysis, generation probabilities were computed using a VDJ recombination model fitted to out-of-frame rearrangements, and the results were checked against IGoR. In a later analysis, hypergeometric tests were used to score TCR-TCR, TCR-HLA and TCR-CMV co-occurrence, with a repertoire-size bias correction applied to TCR pairs. False discovery rates were estimated in a later analysis by permuting HLA or CMV assignments 20 times. A later analysis grouped co-occurring TCRs with DBSCAN, adding TCRdist sequence similarity when clustering within HLA-allele-positive subsets. Co-occurrence clustering excluded repertoires with fewer than 30,000 or more than 120,000 public chains, plus five with anomalous nucleotide sharing. Held by TCRdb, this immuneACCESS table contains in-frame sequences only and omits some clones. Under half of the omission traces to an unresolved V gene where checked; the cause of the rest is unknown. That table supplies the V and J calls and clone size; D and trimming were determined from the DNA. This sample is represented by 150,000 to 170,000 clones; approximately 74% of them were singletons. The leading ten clones occupy about 3% of the sample.

The cohort consisted of 600 or so healthy bone marrow donors. At the time of sampling, all cohort members were nominally healthy, though unrecorded immune exposures were likely present. The donor was CMV seronegative and belonged to the group of around 400 seronegative cohort members. A peripheral blood sample was provided by each donor, and peripheral blood mononuclear cells were used for TCR beta sequencing. The Qiagen DNeasy Blood Extraction Kit was used to extract genomic DNA from the blood cell samples. This clonotype was sampled from a man between 18 and 29 years old in good health and CMV-seronegative. Sequenced input: PBMCs. In this chain, TRBV30 is recombined with TRBJ2-3; TRBD2 aligns with 15 central bases. The sequenced DNA is TGTGCCTGGAGTGTAGGACTAGCGGGGGGGGCAGATACGCAGTATTTT. It translates to CAWSVGLAGGADTQYF. Extended through the reference TRBV30 and TRBJ2-3 proteins, this CDR3 yields the full variable domain: SQTIHQWPATLVQPVGSPLSLECTVEGTSNPNLYWYRQAAGRGLQLLFYSVGIGQISSEVPQNLSASRPQDRQFILSSKKLLLSDSGFYLCAWSVGLAGGADTQYFGPGTRLTVL.